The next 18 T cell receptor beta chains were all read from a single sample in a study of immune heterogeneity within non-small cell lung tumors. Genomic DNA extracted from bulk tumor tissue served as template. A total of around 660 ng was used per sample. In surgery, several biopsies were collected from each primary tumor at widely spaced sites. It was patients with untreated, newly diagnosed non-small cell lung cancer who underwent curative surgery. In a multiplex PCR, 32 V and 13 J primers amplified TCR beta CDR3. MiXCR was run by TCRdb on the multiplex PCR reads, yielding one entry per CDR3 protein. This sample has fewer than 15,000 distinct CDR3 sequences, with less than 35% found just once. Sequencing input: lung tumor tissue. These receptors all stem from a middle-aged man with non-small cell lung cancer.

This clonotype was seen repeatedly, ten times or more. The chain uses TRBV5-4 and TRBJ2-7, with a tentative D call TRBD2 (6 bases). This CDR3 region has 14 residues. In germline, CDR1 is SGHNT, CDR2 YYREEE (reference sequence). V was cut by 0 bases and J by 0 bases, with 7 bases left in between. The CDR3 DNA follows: TGTGCCAGCAGCTTGGGACTAGGCTCCTACGAGCAGTACTTC. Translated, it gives CASSLGLGSYEQYF.

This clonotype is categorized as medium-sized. The CDR3 bases are TGCAGTGCTAGGACAGGGCTTCAGCCCCAGCATTTT. This codes for CSARTGLQPQHF. The chain joins TRBV20-1 to TRBJ1-5; 7 nucleotides align to TRBD1. This CDR3 is built from 12 residues. CDR1 and CDR2 (germline): DFQATT, SNEGSKA (reference sequence). J was trimmed by 6 bases and V by 3 bases; bases with no gene match: 2.

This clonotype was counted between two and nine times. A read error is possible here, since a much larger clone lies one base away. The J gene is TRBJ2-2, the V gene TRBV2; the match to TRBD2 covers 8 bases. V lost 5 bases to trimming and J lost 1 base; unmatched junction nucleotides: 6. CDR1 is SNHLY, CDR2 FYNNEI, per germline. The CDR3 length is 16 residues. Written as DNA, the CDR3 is TGTGCCAGCAGTAACCCCAGCGGGGGGAACACCGGGGAGCTGTTTTTT. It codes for CASSNPSGGNTGELFF.

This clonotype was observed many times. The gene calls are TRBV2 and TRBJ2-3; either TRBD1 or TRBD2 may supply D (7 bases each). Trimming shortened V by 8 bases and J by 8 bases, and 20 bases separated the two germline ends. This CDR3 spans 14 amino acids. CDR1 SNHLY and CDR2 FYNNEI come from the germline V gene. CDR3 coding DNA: TGTGCCAGCTTGGGACAGCGGGGCGGGAGTACGCAGTATTTT. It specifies CASLGQRGGSTQYF.

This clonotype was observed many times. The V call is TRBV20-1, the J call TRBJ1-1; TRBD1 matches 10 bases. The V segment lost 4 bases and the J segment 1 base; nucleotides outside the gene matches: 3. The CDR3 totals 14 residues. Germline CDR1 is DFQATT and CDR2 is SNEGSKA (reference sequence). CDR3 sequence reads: CSAKRQGANTEAFF. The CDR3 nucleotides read TGCAGTGCTAAGAGACAGGGGGCGAACACTGAAGCTTTCTTT.

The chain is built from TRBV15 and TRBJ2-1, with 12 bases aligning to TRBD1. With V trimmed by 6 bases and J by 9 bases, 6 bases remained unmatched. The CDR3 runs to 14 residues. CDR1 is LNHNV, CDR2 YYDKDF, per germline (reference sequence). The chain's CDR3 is CATRRDRGRGEQFF. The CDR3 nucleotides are TGTGCCACCAGACGGGACAGGGGGCGAGGTGAGCAGTTCTTC.

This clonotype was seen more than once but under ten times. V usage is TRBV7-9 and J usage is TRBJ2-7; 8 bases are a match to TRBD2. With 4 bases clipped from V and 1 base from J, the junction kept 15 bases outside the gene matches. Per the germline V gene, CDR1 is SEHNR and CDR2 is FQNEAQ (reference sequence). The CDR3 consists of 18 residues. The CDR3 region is CASSSIWGSGKGSYEQYF. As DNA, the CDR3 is TGTGCCAGCAGCTCGATTTGGGGTAGCGGGAAGGGGTCCTACGAGCAGTACTTC.

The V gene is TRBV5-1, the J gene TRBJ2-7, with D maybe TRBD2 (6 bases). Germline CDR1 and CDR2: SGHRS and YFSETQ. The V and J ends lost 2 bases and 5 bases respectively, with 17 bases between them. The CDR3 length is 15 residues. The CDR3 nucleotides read TGCGCCAGCAGCTTTGTTAGCGGAGGTACCCACGAGCAGTACTTC. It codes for CASSFVSGGTHEQYF. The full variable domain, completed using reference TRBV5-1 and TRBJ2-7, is KAGVTQTPRYLIKTRGQQVTLSCSPISGHRSVSWYQQTPGQGLQFLFEYFSETQRNKGNFPGRFSGRQFSNSRSEMNVSTLELGDSALYLCASSFVSGGTHEQYFGPGTRLTVT.

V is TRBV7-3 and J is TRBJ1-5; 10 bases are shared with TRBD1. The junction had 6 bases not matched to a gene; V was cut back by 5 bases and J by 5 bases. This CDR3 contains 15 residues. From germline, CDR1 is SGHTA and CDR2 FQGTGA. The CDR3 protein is CASSPRDRGHQPQHF. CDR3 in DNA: TGTGCCAGCAGCCCCCGGGACAGGGGTCATCAGCCCCAGCATTTT.

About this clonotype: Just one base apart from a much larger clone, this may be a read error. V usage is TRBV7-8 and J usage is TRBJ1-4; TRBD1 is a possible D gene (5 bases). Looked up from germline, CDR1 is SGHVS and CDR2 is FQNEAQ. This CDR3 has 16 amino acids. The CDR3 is CASSLTKTAAFEKVFF. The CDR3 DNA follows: TGTGCCAGCAGCCTAACCAAGACAGCAGCTTTTGAAAAAGTGTTTTTT.

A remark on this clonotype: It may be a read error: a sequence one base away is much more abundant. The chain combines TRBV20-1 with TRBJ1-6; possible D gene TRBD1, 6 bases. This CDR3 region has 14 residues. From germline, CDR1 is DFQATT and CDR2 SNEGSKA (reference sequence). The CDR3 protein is CSARATRDNSSLHF. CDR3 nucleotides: TGCAGTGCTAGAGCTACACGGGACAATTCATCCCTCCACTTT.

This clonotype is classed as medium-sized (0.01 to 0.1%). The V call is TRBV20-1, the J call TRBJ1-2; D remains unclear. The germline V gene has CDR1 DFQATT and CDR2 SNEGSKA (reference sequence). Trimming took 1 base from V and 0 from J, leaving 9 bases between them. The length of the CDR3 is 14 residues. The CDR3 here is CSARAGEANYGYTF. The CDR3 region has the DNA TGCAGTGCTAGAGCTGGAGAAGCTAACTATGGCTACACCTTC.

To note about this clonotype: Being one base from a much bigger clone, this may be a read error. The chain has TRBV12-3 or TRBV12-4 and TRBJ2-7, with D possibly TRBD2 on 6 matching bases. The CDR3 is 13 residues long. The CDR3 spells CASRRDPIHEEYF. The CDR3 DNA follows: TGTGCCAGCAGGCGGGACCCCATCCACGAGGAGTACTTC.

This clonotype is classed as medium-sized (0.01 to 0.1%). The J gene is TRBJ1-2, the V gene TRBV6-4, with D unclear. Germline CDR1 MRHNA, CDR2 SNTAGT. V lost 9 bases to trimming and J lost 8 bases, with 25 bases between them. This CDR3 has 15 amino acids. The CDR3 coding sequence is TGTGCCAGTACCCCGGACGAGTACAGCGCGGGCGGCTACACCTTC. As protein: CASTPDEYSAGGYTF.

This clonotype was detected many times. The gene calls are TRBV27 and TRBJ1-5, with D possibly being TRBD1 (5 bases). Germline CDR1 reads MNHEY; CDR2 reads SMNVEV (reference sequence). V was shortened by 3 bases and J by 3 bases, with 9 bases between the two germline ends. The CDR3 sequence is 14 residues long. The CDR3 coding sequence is TGTGCCAGCAGTTTTGGGGGGTTCAATCAGCCCCAGCATTTT. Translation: CASSFGGFNQPQHF.

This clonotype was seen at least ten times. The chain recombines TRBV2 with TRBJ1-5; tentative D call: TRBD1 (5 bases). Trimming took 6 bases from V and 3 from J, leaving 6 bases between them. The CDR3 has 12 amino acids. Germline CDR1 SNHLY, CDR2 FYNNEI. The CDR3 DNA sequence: TGTGCCAGCAGGGGGGACAATCAGCCCCAGCATTTT. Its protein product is CASRGDNQPQHF.

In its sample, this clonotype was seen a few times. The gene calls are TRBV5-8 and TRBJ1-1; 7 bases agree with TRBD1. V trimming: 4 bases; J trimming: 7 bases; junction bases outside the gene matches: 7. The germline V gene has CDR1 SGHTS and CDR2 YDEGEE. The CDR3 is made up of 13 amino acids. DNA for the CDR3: TGTGCCAGCAGCCCCCCGGACAGGATTGAAGCTTTCTTT. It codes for CASSPPDRIEAFF. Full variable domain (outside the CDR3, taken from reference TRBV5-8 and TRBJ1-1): EAGVTQSPTHLIKTRGQQATLRCSPISGHTSVYWYQQALGLGLQFLLWYDEGEERNRGNFPPRFSGRQFPNYSSELNVNALELEDSALYLCASSPPDRIEAFFGQGTRLTVV.

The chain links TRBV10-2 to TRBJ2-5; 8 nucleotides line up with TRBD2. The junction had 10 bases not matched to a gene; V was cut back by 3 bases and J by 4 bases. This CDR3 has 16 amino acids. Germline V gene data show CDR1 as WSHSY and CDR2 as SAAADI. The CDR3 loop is CASSDGGRQVGETQYF. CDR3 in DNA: TGCGCCAGCAGTGATGGCGGGAGGCAGGTCGGAGAGACCCAGTACTTC.